Shown below are 30 T cell receptor beta chains from a single sample sequenced in a study of T cell responses to AZD1222 COVID-19 vaccine. Repertoires were generated with immunoSEQ multiplex PCR, while TCRdb's copy carries only in-frame clones and drops some. Among tens of thousands of clones listed, just over 90% were seen once. This sample comprised peripheral blood, obtained on day 0 of AZD1222 vaccination. The receptors shown here come from an adult in good health.

The V gene is TRBV19, the J gene TRBJ1-4, with 11 bases identical to TRBD1. This CDR3 is 14 amino acids long. V lost 3 bases to trimming and J lost 7 bases; unmatched junction nucleotides: 1. CDR1 is LNHDA and CDR2 is SQIVND in the germline V gene (reference sequence). CDR3 region: CASSMGQGGEKLFF. The CDR3 DNA reads as TGTGCCAGTAGTATGGGACAGGGGGGTGAAAAACTGTTTTTT.

The gene calls are TRBV19 and TRBJ1-1; a weak D match, TRBD1 (5 bases). Germline CDR1 is LNHDA and CDR2 is SQIVND (reference sequence). V lost 2 bases to trimming and J lost 0 bases, with 10 bases between them. The CDR3 is made up of 15 amino acids. CDR3 loop: CASSIYPGLNTEAFF. The DNA for the CDR3 is TGTGCCAGTAGTATATACCCAGGGTTGAACACTGAAGCTTTCTTT. The full variable domain, its missing parts supplied by reference TRBV19 and TRBJ1-1, is DGGITQSPKYLFRKEGQNVTLSCEQNLNHDAMYWYRQDPGQGLRLIYYSQIVNDFQKGDIAEGYSVSREKKESFPLTVTSAQKNPTAFYLCASSIYPGLNTEAFFGQGTRLTVV.

The chain links TRBV30 to TRBJ2-3; perhaps D is TRBD1 or TRBD2 (6 bases each). V gave up 0 bases and J gave up 4 bases, with 14 bases separating them. The CDR3 is made up of 15 amino acids. Germline V gene data show CDR1 as GTSNPN and CDR2 as SVGIG (reference sequence). The CDR3 is CAWSVIGGASDTQYF. The CDR3 coding sequence is TGTGCCTGGAGTGTAATCGGGGGCGCATCAGATACGCAGTATTTT.

This chain uses TRBV6-2 or TRBV6-3 with TRBJ1-2, with D perhaps TRBD1 (5 bases). Trimming removed 2 bases at V and 4 bases at J, with 8 bases between. Germline CDR1 MNHEY, CDR2 SVGEGT. The CDR3 has 13 residues. As DNA, the CDR3 is TGTGCCAGCAGTTACCCAGGGTCCTATGGCTACACCTTC. Residues: CASSYPGSYGYTF.

This chain joins TRBV3-1 (or the pseudogene TRBV3-2) and TRBJ2-7; D is uncertain. The germline V and J ends were trimmed by 1 base and 4 bases, with 14 bases remaining between them. There are 15 residues in the CDR3. Looked up from germline, CDR1 is LGHDT and CDR2 is YNNKEL (reference sequence). The CDR3 nucleotides read TGTGCCAGCAGCCAAGCATATTTTGGGTTGTACGAGCAGTACTTC. It codes for CASSQAYFGLYEQYF.

This chain links TRBV5-4 with TRBJ1-3; possible D gene TRBD1, 5 bases. The germline V gene has CDR1 SGHNT and CDR2 YYREEE (reference sequence). The CDR3 is 17 amino acids. V was trimmed by 3 bases and J by 0 bases, leaving 16 bases between them. In DNA, the CDR3 is TGTGCCAGCAGCTCCGGGGCCCTACATAGCTCTGGAAACACCATATATTTT. Protein product: CASSSGALHSSGNTIYF.

V is TRBV6-1 and J is TRBJ2-5, with D possibly TRBD1 on 6 matching bases. Trimming removed 1 base at V and 2 bases at J, with 8 bases between. This CDR3 is built from 14 residues. CDR1 is MNHNS and CDR2 is SASEGT in the germline V gene. CDR3 loop: CASSEGTAQETQYF. The CDR3 DNA reads as TGTGCCAGCAGTGAAGGGACAGCTCAAGAGACCCAGTACTTC.

The rearrangement links TRBV6-5 to TRBJ1-6, with a weak D call TRBD1 (5 bases). V lost 6 bases to trimming and J lost 8 bases, with 17 bases between them. Germline lookup yields CDR1 MNHEY and CDR2 SVGAGI. The CDR3 loop spans 15 amino acids. The CDR3 DNA sequence: TGTGCCAGCAGGACGGGGGGGGACTTCTATTCACCCCTCCACTTT. Translated: CASRTGGDFYSPLHF.

V gene TRBV18 combines with J gene TRBJ1-6, with 10 bases that match TRBD1. This CDR3 has 17 amino acids. CDR1 KGHSH and CDR2 LQKENI come from the germline V gene. With V trimmed by 3 bases and J by 9 bases, 11 bases remained unmatched. DNA for the CDR3: TGTGCCAGCTCACCCGCGCCCCCCGGGACAGGGGTTTCACCCCTCCACTTT. Amino acid sequence: CASSPAPPGTGVSPLHF.

J is TRBJ2-2 and V is TRBV27, with D uncertain. With 4 bases removed from V and 7 bases from J, the gap between germline ends came to 13 bases. The CDR3 is 14 residues long. Germline lookup yields CDR1 MNHEY and CDR2 SMNVEV (reference sequence). CDR3 amino acids: CASSSLPGRGELFF. Written as DNA, the CDR3 is TGTGCCAGCAGTTCCCTCCCCGGGCGCGGGGAGCTGTTTTTT.

V usage is TRBV5-1 and J usage is TRBJ1-2; D is ambiguous. Germline CDR1 and CDR2: SGHRS and YFSETQ. The CDR3 has 15 residues. The V end was cut by 1 base, the J end by 8 bases, with 18 bases between. This CDR3 reads CASSLTYDRSGGYTF. The CDR3, as DNA: TGCGCCAGCAGCTTGACCTACGACCGCTCGGGGGGCTACACCTTC. Variable domain in full (rest from reference TRBV5-1 and TRBJ1-2): KAGVTQTPRYLIKTRGQQVTLSCSPISGHRSVSWYQQTPGQGLQFLFEYFSETQRNKGNFPGRFSGRQFSNSRSEMNVSTLELGDSALYLCASSLTYDRSGGYTFGSGTRLTVV.

This chain uses TRBV5-8 with TRBJ1-1; D is possibly TRBD1 (6 bases). This CDR3 region has 16 residues. Trimming took off 0 bases at V and 1 base at J, with 13 bases between the two ends. Germline CDR1 and CDR2: SGHTS and YDEGEE. CDR3 sequence: CASSLDLLGQNTEAFF. CDR3 in DNA: TGTGCCAGCAGCTTGGATTTGTTGGGACAGAACACTGAAGCTTTCTTT.

This chain joins TRBV19 and TRBJ2-1; D assignment may be TRBD1 or TRBD2 (5 bases each). With 2 bases removed from V and 5 bases from J, the gap between germline ends came to 10 bases. CDR3 length: 14 residues. Germline loops: CDR1 LNHDA, CDR2 SQIVND (reference sequence). The CDR3 spells CASSIWGIHNEQFF. CDR3 sequence (DNA): TGTGCCAGTAGTATATGGGGGATCCACAATGAGCAGTTCTTC.

V usage is TRBV7-6 and J usage is TRBJ2-3; 7 bases align to TRBD1. CDR3 size: 15 residues. Germline-derived CDR1 and CDR2 are SGHVS and FNYEAQ. V was pared by 5 bases and J by 2 bases, with 7 bases of the junction left unmatched. The CDR3 nucleotides are TGTGCCAGCAGCCAGCCGACAGGGTTCACAGATACGCAGTATTTT. Translation gives CASSQPTGFTDTQYF.

The chain recombines TRBV30 with TRBJ1-1; D gene unclear. Per germline, CDR1 GTSNPN and CDR2 SVGIG (reference sequence). This CDR3 has 12 residues. The ends were cut back, 2 bases at V and 7 bases at J, with 11 bases in the middle. The CDR3 DNA is TGTGCCTGGAGTTTTATGGGTCTTGAAGCTTTCTTT. This encodes CAWSFMGLEAFF.

The sample holds a few counts of this clone. The rearrangement uses TRBV6-2 or TRBV6-3 and TRBJ1-6; tentative D call: TRBD1 (5 bases). Germline-derived CDR1 and CDR2 are MNHEY and SVGEGT. The CDR3 totals 13 residues. Trimming removed 2 bases at V and 10 bases at J, with 9 bases between. Here the CDR3 DNA reads TGTGCCAGCAGTTACCCAGGGCTGTCACCCCTCCACTTT. Translated: CASSYPGLSPLHF.

This chain's CDR3 is CASSPAGTQETQYF. CDR3 nucleotide sequence: TGTGCCAGCAGCCCGGCGGGGACCCAAGAGACCCAGTACTTC. V usage is TRBV28 and J usage is TRBJ2-5; tentative D call: TRBD2 (6 bases). V was cut by 6 bases and J by 1 base, with 12 bases left in between. Germline values: CDR1 MDHEN, CDR2 SYDVKM. There are 14 residues in the CDR3.

The genes are TRBV28 and TRBJ1-5, with 9 bases that match TRBD1. The CDR3 covers 15 residues. CDR1 and CDR2 from the germline V gene are MDHEN and SYDVKM. With 6 bases clipped from V and 7 bases from J, the junction kept 10 bases outside the gene matches. In DNA form, the CDR3 reads TGTGCCAGCAGCGCTACAGGGGGCGCGCGACAGCCCCAGCATTTT. Encoded protein: CASSATGGARQPQHF.

This clone has a single count. DNA of the CDR3: TGTGCCAGTAGTATAGGGAGGACAGGGGGCATCCAGCCCCAGCATTTT. Protein: CASSIGRTGGIQPQHF. The chain employs TRBV19 and TRBJ1-5; 11 nucleotides agree with TRBD1. Trimming cost V 1 base and J 7 bases; bases outside gene matches: 6. CDR3 length: 16 residues. Germline CDR1 and CDR2: LNHDA and SQIVND (reference sequence).

The CDR3 DNA sequence: TGTGCCAGCAGCCAAGACGGGGCTTCTGAGCAGTTCTTC. It translates to CASSQDGASEQFF. The genes are TRBV3-1 (or the pseudogene TRBV3-2) and TRBJ2-1; the D gene could be TRBD1 or TRBD2 (5 bases each). Germline V lookup: CDR1 LGHDT, CDR2 YNNKEL (reference sequence). The CDR3 is 13 amino acids. V dropped 0 bases and J dropped 9 bases, with 9 bases sitting between them.

The chain uses TRBV15 and TRBJ1-1; D gene uncertain. The CDR3 is 15 residues long. Germline V gene sequence: CDR1 LNHNV, CDR2 YYDKDF (reference sequence). The V gene lost 1 base and the J gene lost 1 base, with 10 bases spanning the gap. CDR3 loop: CATSRAGAQNTEAFF. Here the CDR3 DNA reads TGTGCCACCAGCAGAGCAGGCGCCCAGAACACTGAAGCTTTCTTT.

The V and J genes are TRBV6-5 and TRBJ1-3; D remains ambiguous. Germline CDR1 is MNHEY and CDR2 is SVGAGI. V was pared by 1 base and J by 4 bases, with 14 bases between. The CDR3 loop spans 16 amino acids. CDR3 amino acids: CASSYLDPRSGNTIYF. For the CDR3, the DNA is TGTGCCAGCAGTTACTTGGACCCCAGGTCGGGAAACACCATATATTTT.

V gene TRBV6-2 or TRBV6-3 combines with J gene TRBJ1-5; possible D gene TRBD1, 5 bases. This CDR3 has 14 amino acids. Germline V lookup: CDR1 MNHEY, CDR2 SVGEGT. V was pared by 2 bases and J by 7 bases, with 12 bases between. For the CDR3, the DNA is TGTGCCAGCAGTTACCGGTCAGGGAGCCAGCCCCAGCATTTT. Protein: CASSYRSGSQPQHF.

This chain joins TRBV7-3 and TRBJ1-1; D unclear. This CDR3 has 13 residues. Germline V gives CDR1 SGHTA, CDR2 FQGTGA. Trimming removed 4 bases at V and 1 base at J, with 7 bases between. CDR3: CASSSAGNTEAFF. CDR3 nucleotides: TGTGCCAGCAGCTCAGCCGGGAACACTGAAGCTTTCTTT. Complete variable domain (other parts from reference TRBV7-3 and TRBJ1-1): GAGVSQTPSNKVTEKGKYVELRCDPISGHTALYWYRQSLGQGPEFLIYFQGTGAADDSGLPNDRFFAVRPEGSVSTLKIQRTERGDSAVYLCASSSAGNTEAFFGQGTRLTVV.

In DNA, the CDR3 is TGTGCCAGCAGCTACAGGGGGCTTGGCGGGGAGCTGTTTTTT. The encoded protein is CASSYRGLGGELFF. The chain couples TRBV11-3 to TRBJ2-2; 9 bases agree with TRBD1. CDR1 and CDR2 from the germline V gene are SGHNT and YENEEA. Unmatched junction bases numbered 4, after V lost 4 bases and J lost 7 bases. CDR3 length: 14 residues.

The genes are TRBV12-3 or TRBV12-4 and TRBJ2-1; possibly TRBD1 for D (6 bases). V was shortened by 6 bases and J by 8 bases, with 14 bases between the two germline ends. The CDR3 length is 13 residues. The DNA for the CDR3 is TGTGCCAGCAGGAGAACAGGGTCCGATGAGCAGTTCTTC. It codes for CASRRTGSDEQFF.

This chain joins TRBV5-6 and TRBJ1-4; TRBD1 agrees at 8 bases. V was clipped by 3 bases and J by 4 bases; unmatched bases: 8. This CDR3 spans 16 amino acids. Per the germline V gene, CDR1 is SGHDT and CDR2 is YYEEEE. CDR3 sequence reads: CASSSGARGLNEKLFF. DNA of the CDR3: TGTGCCAGCAGCTCCGGGGCCAGGGGGCTTAATGAAAAACTGTTTTTT. The full variable domain, completed using reference TRBV5-6 and TRBJ1-4, is DAGVTQSPTHLIKTRGQQVTLRCSPKSGHDTVSWYQQALGQGPQFIFQYYEEEERQRGNFPDRFSGHQFPNYSSELNVNALLLGDSALYLCASSSGARGLNEKLFFGSGTQLSVL.

This clone came up once. The J gene is TRBJ1-2, the V gene TRBV6-5; D is uncertain. The ends were cut back, 5 bases at V and 4 bases at J, with 11 bases in the middle. CDR3 length: 13 residues. The germline CDR1 and CDR2 sequences are MNHEY and SVGAGI. The CDR3 is CASSPTGPYGYTF. CDR3 sequence (DNA): TGTGCCAGCAGTCCAACCGGACCCTATGGCTACACCTTC.

The sample holds one count of this clone. CDR3 amino acids: CALFLGGDQPQHF. CDR3 coding DNA: TGTGCCTTGTTTCTCGGTGGGGATCAGCCCCAGCATTTT. The genes are TRBV4-2 and TRBJ1-5; no firm D call. This CDR3 comprises 13 residues. V was trimmed by 11 bases and J by 5 bases, leaving 16 bases between them. The V gene's germline CDR1 is LGHNA and CDR2 YNFKEQ.

This sequence joins TRBV2 and TRBJ1-4; D gene ambiguous. Trimming removed 4 bases from V and 4 bases from J, with 7 bases in between. Germline V lookup: CDR1 SNHLY, CDR2 FYNNEI. The CDR3 totals 13 residues. CDR3 nucleotides: TGTGCCAGCAGTGTTGAGCTTAATGAAAAACTGTTTTTT. Its protein product is CASSVELNEKLFF.